These 31 T cell receptor beta chains came from one sample sequenced in a study of shared clonotypes between healthy human individuals. The table came from immunoSEQ multiplex PCR; TCRdb's copy has only in-frame clones and leaves some out. The sample lists 980,000 or so clones, 60% to 85% occurring once. What was sequenced was memory CD4+ T cells sorted from blood. Noted subset: CD45RA-negative fraction. These receptor sequences come from a man between 18 and 35 years old in good health.

This chain uses TRBV6-1 with TRBJ1-5; unclear D gene. Looked up from germline, CDR1 is MNHNS and CDR2 is SASEGT. V was cut by 3 bases and J by 9 bases, with 12 bases left in between. The CDR3 has 13 residues. Here the CDR3 reads CASSDSGDGPQHF. In DNA, the CDR3 is TGTGCCAGCAGTGATTCCGGCGACGGGCCCCAGCATTTT.

J is TRBJ2-7 and V is TRBV18, with 7 bases that match TRBD1. CDR3 size: 16 residues. Germline CDR1 is KGHSH and CDR2 is LQKENI. The V and J ends lost 0 bases and 6 bases, in that order; junction bases with no gene match: 11. The CDR3 sequence is CASSPPGAGGYAEQYF. The CDR3 DNA follows: TGTGCCAGCTCACCACCGGGGGCAGGGGGTTACGCCGAGCAGTACTTC.

The chain uses TRBV18 and TRBJ2-5, with no clear D. This CDR3 region has 12 residues. Per germline, CDR1 KGHSH and CDR2 LQKENI. Trimming stripped 4 bases from V and 3 bases from J, with 6 bases between. CDR3 in DNA: TGTGCCAGCTCACAAGCAAAAGAGACCCAGTACTTC. It is translated as CASSQAKETQYF.

V usage is TRBV5-1 and J usage is TRBJ2-1, with 9 positions matching TRBD1. The CDR3 is 15 residues long. V was clipped by 4 bases and J by 0 bases; unmatched bases: 2. Germline values: CDR1 SGHRS, CDR2 YFSETQ. CDR3 sequence: CASSKTGGSYNEQFF. In nucleotides, the CDR3 is TGCGCCAGCAGCAAGACAGGGGGCTCCTACAATGAGCAGTTCTTC.

The chain is built from TRBV12-5 and TRBJ1-3; TRBD1 matches 8 bases. Looked up from germline, CDR1 is LGHNT and CDR2 is FRNRAP. J lost 0 bases, V lost 9 bases, and 7 bases had no gene match. The CDR3 consists of 15 residues. For the CDR3, the DNA is TGTGCTAGCGCTGGACAGGGAACCTCTGGAAACACCATATATTTT. Protein: CASAGQGTSGNTIYF.

This rearrangement joins TRBV5-1 to TRBJ2-7; D call uncertain. The V end lost 2 bases, the J end lost 6 bases, and 15 bases lay between the germline ends. The CDR3 spans 14 residues. Germline V gene lookup returns CDR1 SGHRS and CDR2 YFSETQ. The CDR3 coding sequence is TGCGCCAGCAGCTTAGGGCAAGGTGGCGGCGAGCAGTACTTC. Translating gives CASSLGQGGGEQYF.

The chain recombines TRBV6-4 with TRBJ2-3; the D gene is possibly TRBD2 (7 bases). The CDR3 consists of 14 residues. Germline CDR1 is MRHNA and CDR2 is SNTAGT. Trimming removed 4 bases at V and 3 bases at J, with 11 bases between. Here the CDR3 reads CASSAAGATDTQYF. The CDR3 coding sequence is TGTGCCAGCAGTGCCGCGGGGGCAACAGATACGCAGTATTTT.

The chain employs TRBV4-3 and TRBJ2-3; D is uncertain. The CDR3 has 13 residues. V lost 1 base and J lost 10, with 12 bases in between. Germline CDR1 LGHNA, CDR2 YSLEER. CDR3 region: CASSQGPHDAQYF. The CDR3 DNA reads TGCGCCAGCAGCCAAGGGCCTCATGATGCGCAGTATTTT.

The CDR3 loop reads CASSPTGNSNQPQHF. The CDR3 DNA reads TGTGCCAGCAGCCCGACAGGGAATAGCAATCAGCCCCAGCATTTT. The rearrangement joins TRBV6-1 to TRBJ1-5, with 7 nucleotides matching TRBD1. The length of the CDR3 is 15 residues. CDR1 is MNHNS, CDR2 SASEGT, per germline. V lost 6 bases, J lost 0 bases, and 5 bases stayed unmatched.

CDR3 DNA: TGCGCCAGCAGCTCCTGGCAGGATGAAAAACTGTTTTTT. This encodes CASSSWQDEKLFF. The genes are TRBV5-1 and TRBJ1-4; D ambiguous. The CDR3 loop spans 13 amino acids. V lost 3 bases and J 6 bases, leaving 9 bases between the germline ends. Germline CDR1 and CDR2: SGHRS and YFSETQ. The variable domain in full, completed from reference TRBV5-1 and TRBJ1-4, reads KAGVTQTPRYLIKTRGQQVTLSCSPISGHRSVSWYQQTPGQGLQFLFEYFSETQRNKGNFPGRFSGRQFSNSRSEMNVSTLELGDSALYLCASSSWQDEKLFFGSGTQLSVL.

The rearrangement joins TRBV4-3 to TRBJ2-3; 7 positions match TRBD1. The CDR3 has 14 residues. The germline CDR1 and CDR2 sequences are LGHNA and YSLEER. J was trimmed by 4 bases and V by 0 bases; bases with no gene match: 1. CDR3 residues: CASSQDGQADTQYF. The CDR3 DNA reads TGCGCCAGCAGCCAAGATGGACAGGCAGATACGCAGTATTTT.

This clone is a singleton in its sample. V is TRBV13 and J is TRBJ1-1, with D uncertain. The CDR3 is 12 amino acids. CDR1 is PRHDT, CDR2 FYEKMQ, per germline (reference sequence). The ends were cut back, 3 bases at V and 7 bases at J, with 9 bases in the middle. CDR3 region: CASSFGVGEAFF. The CDR3 nucleotides read TGTGCCAGCAGCTTTGGGGTTGGTGAAGCTTTCTTT.

The V call is TRBV4-3, the J call TRBJ1-1, with D possibly being TRBD1 (6 bases). The CDR3 spans 14 residues. From germline, CDR1 is LGHNA and CDR2 YSLEER. The ends were cut back, 2 bases at V and 8 bases at J, with 15 bases in the middle. CDR3 nucleotide sequence: TGCGCCAGCAGCCAAAGCGTGAGGGGGGTGGAAGCTTTCTTT. Protein product: CASSQSVRGVEAFF.

As for this clone: The sample contains more than one DNA sequence encoding this CDR3. The chain combines TRBV6-1 with TRBJ2-3, with 9 bases matching TRBD1. V was pared by 6 bases and J by 3 bases, with 4 bases of the junction left unmatched. Germline V lookup: CDR1 MNHNS, CDR2 SASEGT. The CDR3 is 14 amino acids. Here the CDR3 reads CASRRQGGTDTQYF. CDR3 in DNA: TGTGCCAGCAGGAGACAGGGGGGAACAGATACGCAGTATTTT.

This chain connects TRBV1 to TRBJ1-5; the D call TRBD1 from the table was never checked on the DNA. TRBV1 is classified as a pseudogene. The CDR3 length is 16 residues. The CDR3 nucleotides read TGCACCAGCAGCCAAGTAGCTACAGGGCTCAATCAGCCCCAGCATTTT. This encodes CTSSQVATGLNQPQHF.

The rearrangement links TRBV5-1 to TRBJ2-5, with D maybe TRBD2 (6 bases). The CDR3 has 15 residues. V lost 2 bases, J lost 2 bases, and 13 bases lay in between. From germline, CDR1 is SGHRS and CDR2 YFSETQ. The CDR3 coding sequence is TGCGCCAGCAGCTTACGACCCGGGGGACAAGAGACCCAGTACTTC. Its translation is CASSLRPGGQETQYF.

The rearrangement links TRBV10-3 to TRBJ1-5; D perhaps matches TRBD1 (6 bases). Germline CDR1 is ENHRY and CDR2 is SYGVKD. Trimming took 10 bases from V and 7 from J, leaving 17 bases between them. The length of the CDR3 is 13 residues. CDR3 DNA sequence: TGTGCCACCACGGATCAGGGGAGCCAGCCCCAGCATTTT. Amino acid sequence: CATTDQGSQPQHF.

The chain links TRBV4-2 to TRBJ1-1; no definite D call. The germline V gene has CDR1 LGHNA and CDR2 YNFKEQ. V was cut by 5 bases and J by 5 bases, with 12 bases left in between. This CDR3 is 13 amino acids long. CDR3 in amino acids: CASSYRLGTEAFF. The CDR3 nucleotides read TGTGCCAGCAGCTATCGACTGGGGACTGAAGCTTTCTTT.

This chain connects TRBV19 to TRBJ1-5, with D perhaps matching TRBD1 (6 bases). The germline V gene has CDR1 LNHDA and CDR2 SQIVND (reference sequence). The CDR3 is 15 residues long. V gave up 3 bases and J gave up 6 bases, with 15 bases separating them. Here the CDR3 reads CASSIAGAQVQPQHF. The CDR3 nucleotides are TGTGCCAGTAGTATTGCAGGGGCGCAGGTTCAGCCCCAGCATTTT.

V gene TRBV28 combines with J gene TRBJ1-2, with a weak D call TRBD1 (5 bases). V shed 4 bases and J shed 4 bases, with 16 bases lying between them. CDR1 and CDR2 (germline): MDHEN, SYDVKM. The CDR3 has 15 residues. The CDR3 loop is CASSWGVGEGYGYTF. The CDR3 DNA sequence: TGTGCCAGCAGTTGGGGTGTAGGGGAGGGCTATGGCTACACCTTC.

The chain recombines TRBV10-1 with TRBJ2-3, with 8 bases that match TRBD2. V lost 4 bases to trimming and J lost 0 bases; unmatched junction nucleotides: 6. The germline V gene has CDR1 WNHNN and CDR2 SYGVQD (reference sequence). The CDR3 is 16 residues long. CDR3 protein: CASSGTASGSTDTQYF. The CDR3, as DNA: TGCGCCAGCAGTGGGACCGCTAGCGGGAGCACAGATACGCAGTATTTT.

This clone came up once. The CDR3 region is CASSRGQGLTGELFF. The CDR3, as DNA: TGTGCCAGCTCGCGCGGACAGGGGCTCACCGGGGAGCTGTTTTTT. J is TRBJ2-2 and V is TRBV18; TRBD1 aligns across 9 bases. CDR3 length equals 15 residues. Losses at the gene ends were 6 bases for V and 4 bases for J; bases not matched to a gene: 6. The germline gives CDR1 KGHSH, CDR2 LQKENI.

The rearrangement joins TRBV5-1 to TRBJ2-5; D might be TRBD2 (6 bases). Per the germline V gene, CDR1 is SGHRS and CDR2 is YFSETQ. The CDR3 is 16 residues long. Between the trimmed V and J ends, which lost 0 bases and 4 bases, there was a span of 16 bases. CDR3: CASSLVPPGRGETQYF. CDR3 DNA: TGCGCCAGCAGCTTGGTCCCCCCGGGGCGGGGAGAGACCCAGTACTTC.

This clone was counted only a few times. The chain combines TRBV5-1 with TRBJ2-5, with 12 bases matching TRBD2. Germline values: CDR1 SGHRS, CDR2 YFSETQ. With V trimmed by 4 bases and J by 1 base, 5 bases remained unmatched. This CDR3 spans 16 amino acids. CDR3 sequence (DNA): TGCGCCAGCAGCATGGGACTAGCGGGCCGCCAAGAGACCCAGTACTTC. It encodes CASSMGLAGRQETQYF.

The V gene is TRBV19, the J gene TRBJ2-7; weak D call: TRBD1 (5 bases). Deletions cut 4 bases from V and 7 bases from J, with 17 bases between. The CDR3 totals 14 residues. The germline gives CDR1 LNHDA, CDR2 SQIVND (reference sequence). The DNA of the CDR3 is TGTGCCAGTAGTACCCGACAGAGGTCAATGGAGCAGTACTTC. Translation: CASSTRQRSMEQYF.

This chain joins TRBV2 and TRBJ2-5; D is unclear. The J call may be wrong; the DNA end is better matched by TRBJ2-7. The CDR3 contains 11 residues. CDR1 and CDR2 from the germline V gene are SNHLY and FYNNEI. The CDR3 here is CASISTYEQYF. CDR3 coding DNA: TGTGCCAGCATTAGTACCTACGAGCAGTACTTC.

V gene TRBV7-2 combines with J gene TRBJ2-7; TRBD2 matches 7 bases. Germline values: CDR1 SGHTA, CDR2 FQGNSA. Trimming removed 5 bases from V and 0 bases from J; junction bases left unmatched: 7. CDR3 length: 15 residues. CDR3 residues: CASSPSSGYSYEQYF. CDR3 coding DNA: TGTGCCAGCAGCCCCTCTAGCGGCTACTCCTACGAGCAGTACTTC.

The chain is built from TRBV30 and TRBJ2-5; D is tentatively TRBD1 or TRBD2 (5 bases each). The DNA end lines up better with TRBJ2-7; the J call may be wrong. This CDR3 has 13 amino acids. CDR1 is GTSNPN, CDR2 SVGIG, per germline (reference sequence). CDR3 in DNA: TGTGCCTGGAGTGGGGACGAATCCTACGAGCAGTACTTC. The encoded protein is CAWSGDESYEQYF.

CDR3 sequence (DNA): TGCAGCGTTGATCTAGCGGATCCGGCAGATACGCAGTATTTT. This translates into CSVDLADPADTQYF. The chain employs TRBV29-1 and TRBJ2-3; TRBD2 agrees at 7 bases. J lost 4 bases, V lost 3 bases, and 7 bases had no gene match. This CDR3 spans 14 amino acids. The germline V gene has CDR1 SQVTM and CDR2 ANQGSEA.

This clone is a singleton in its sample. CDR3 loop: CASSLGLGALNTEAFF. The CDR3 DNA reads TGCGCCAGCAGCTTGGGGCTGGGAGCCCTGAACACTGAAGCTTTCTTT. This chain joins TRBV5-1 and TRBJ1-1, with D unclear. V lost 0 bases to trimming and J lost 0 bases, with 12 bases between them. CDR1 is SGHRS, CDR2 YFSETQ, per germline. This CDR3 has 16 amino acids.

This chain links TRBV7-6 with TRBJ1-3; D gene uncertain. Trimming left V 0 bases short and J 4 bases short, with 16 bases between. Germline V gene sequence: CDR1 SGHVS, CDR2 FNYEAQ. CDR3 length: 17 residues. This CDR3 is CASSLAGGPSQGNTIYF. CDR3 in DNA: TGTGCCAGCAGCTTAGCTGGAGGGCCATCACAAGGAAACACCATATATTTT.